The rows below give T cell receptor beta chains drawn from one sample of a study of HIV-infected patients and healthy controls. MiXCR was run by TCRdb on the 5' RACE reads, yielding one entry per CDR3 protein. The table has 10,000 to 12,000 distinct CDR3 sequences, over 7.5% seen once; the top ten hold around 5.9%. Sample: blood. The receptors were sampled from an adult in good health. Both conserved end residues are part of each CDR3. A D gene is named only where the DNA matches it firmly. Not every row has a clone size; where given, it reads once, few, many or a size class.

j_call d_call cdr3_length clone_size v_call cdr3_aa cdr3_nt
TRBJ1-6 - 14 many TRBV5-4 CASSFAPGDSPLHF TGTGCCAGCAGCTTTGCTCCAGGGGATTCACCCCTCCACTTT
TRBJ1-2 TRBD1 16 - TRBV5-5 CASSLQGGAANYGYTF TGTGCCAGCAGCTTGCAGGGGGGGGCAGCTAACTATGGCTACACCTTC
TRBJ2-6 - 16 medium-sized TRBV19 CASSIYRLPGANVLTF TGTGCCAGTAGTATATATCGACTACCTGGGGCCAACGTCCTGACTTTC
TRBJ1-1 - 15 few TRBV11-1 CASRLVGGGATEAFF TGTGCCAGCAGATTAGTCGGCGGGGGGGCCACTGAAGCTTTCTTT
TRBJ2-1 TRBD2 14 - TRBV11-2 CASSFYGEGNEQFF TGTGCCAGCAGCTTTTACGGGGAGGGGAATGAGCAGTTCTTC
TRBJ1-4 - 13 many TRBV28 CASNMAGHEKLFF TGTGCCAGCAACATGGCAGGGCATGAAAAACTGTTTTTT
TRBJ2-5 TRBD2 14 - TRBV20-1 CSARTSGRAGTQYF TGCAGTGCCCGGACTAGCGGGAGGGCGGGGACCCAGTACTTC
TRBJ2-6 TRBD2 19 many TRBV6-1 CASSALIGGRAGGANVLTF TGTGCCAGCAGTGCCCTCATCGGCGGGAGGGCCGGAGGGGCCAACGTCCTGACTTTC
TRBJ2-3 - 14 medium-sized TRBV5-1 CASSFEGTTDTQYF TGCGCCAGCAGCTTTGAGGGGACCACAGATACGCAGTATTTT
TRBJ2-3 - 15 medium-sized TRBV5-1 CASSLTGTGTDTQYF TGCGCCAGCAGCTTAACCGGGACGGGCACAGATACGCAGTATTTT
TRBJ2-5 TRBD1 14 many TRBV18 CASSPSGQGETQYF TGTGCCAGCTCACCGTCGGGACAGGGAGAGACCCAGTACTTC
TRBJ2-7 - 12 medium-sized TRBV7-9 CASSLGAYEQYF TGTGCCAGCAGCTTGGGGGCCTACGAGCAGTACTTC
TRBJ2-7 - 14 medium-sized TRBV28 CASRRAGLNYEQYF TGTGCCAGCAGGAGGGCGGGGTTGAACTACGAGCAGTACTTC
TRBJ2-6 - 13 medium-sized TRBV4-2 CASSQEARLVLTF TGTGCCAGCAGCCAAGAGGCCCGCCTCGTCCTGACTTTC
TRBJ1-3 - 13 few TRBV25-1 CASTRTAGNTIYF TGTGCCAGCACCCGGACAGCTGGAAACACCATATATTTT
TRBJ1-1 - 13 many TRBV7-3 CASSSLGPTEAFF TGTGCCAGCAGCTCCCTCGGTCCCACTGAAGCTTTCTTT